This T cell receptor beta chain was identified in a study of T cell responses to AZD1222 COVID-19 vaccine. Overall study findings and caveats: Repertoire sampling was restricted to post-peak T cell response timepoints. Among the donors, most were white British and more were female, and clonal diversity was possibly underestimated. Unmutated variant regions are reportedly the target of nearly half of TCRs that are spike-specific.

Concerning this clone: Its antigen remains unknown.

Repertoires were generated with immunoSEQ multiplex PCR, while TCRdb's copy carries only in-frame clones and drops some. The sample holds 90,000 to 110,000 clones, about 91% seen once. Second-dose timings of about 4 or about 12 weeks were pooled. Sequencing used peripheral blood, obtained 28 days after the second AZD1222 dose. The clonotype was recovered from an adult who received the AZD1222 COVID-19 vaccine.

DNA of the CDR3: TGTGCCAGCAGTTCTACAGGGGGCGGCCCCCTCTACGAGCAGTACTTC. Translation gives CASSSTGGGPLYEQYF. The chain joins TRBV28 to TRBJ2-7; 9 nucleotides agree with TRBD1. Germline CDR1 reads MDHEN; CDR2 reads SYDVKM. The CDR3 extends over 16 amino acids. V lost 4 bases, J lost 3 bases, and 10 bases stayed unmatched.